Each of the 28 T cell receptor beta chains below was sequenced from the same sample in a study of OX40 agonist ivuxolimab in advanced cancers. The method was the immunoSEQ multiplex PCR assay. Not all clones reach the TCRdb copy of this immuneACCESS table, which keeps in-frame sequences only. Checked studies attribute under half of the gap to unresolved V genes and leave the rest unexplained. The sample table records 42,000 or so clones; about four fifths of these occur just once. Less than 30% of the sample lies in the top ten. Here the sequenced sample was CD4+ or CD8+ T cells sorted from blood, taken in a trial of the OX40 agonist ivuxolimab. The receptors were sampled from an adult with an advanced solid tumor such as melanoma, head and neck, liver or kidney cancer.

The chain carries TRBV7-6 and TRBJ2-7; perhaps TRBD1 as D (6 bases). Deletions cut 3 bases from V and 7 bases from J, with 13 bases between. The CDR3 is made up of 13 amino acids. From germline, CDR1 is SGHVS and CDR2 FNYEAQ. CDR3 sequence reads: CASSLRAGDEQYF. DNA of the CDR3: TGTGCCAGCAGCTTGAGGGCAGGGGATGAGCAGTACTTC.

CDR3 DNA: TGTGCCAGCAGTGAAAACGGTGGAGGGGCGAACACCGGGGAGCTGTTTTTT. Residues: CASSENGGGANTGELFF. The chain links TRBV2 to TRBJ2-2; possible D gene TRBD2, 6 bases. The V gene's germline CDR1 is SNHLY and CDR2 FYNNEI. There are 17 residues in the CDR3. The germline V and J ends were trimmed by 2 bases and 0 bases, with 13 bases remaining between them.

V is TRBV19 and J is TRBJ1-2; 7 bases line up with TRBD1. Trimming at V came to 7 bases and at J to 8 bases, leaving 13 bases not matched to a gene. Germline V gives CDR1 LNHDA, CDR2 SQIVND (reference sequence). The CDR3 totals 14 residues. The CDR3 loop is CASKSSAGGVGYTF. CDR3 sequence (DNA): TGTGCCAGTAAATCTTCGGCAGGGGGTGTGGGCTACACCTTC.

The chain is built from TRBV4-1 and TRBJ2-1; no reliable D call. The CDR3 is 15 amino acids. Per the germline V gene, CDR1 is MGHRA and CDR2 is YSYEKL. V lost 0 bases and J lost 5, with 11 bases in between. Written as DNA, the CDR3 is TGCGCCAGCAGCCAAGACCGCACTCCTGACAATGAGCAGTTCTTC. It yields the protein CASSQDRTPDNEQFF.

This sequence joins TRBV10-3 and TRBJ2-7, with a possible D match to TRBD1 (6 bases). Trimming pared 3 bases from V and 2 bases from J, leaving 8 bases between. The CDR3 contains 13 residues. Germline V gene data show CDR1 as ENHRY and CDR2 as SYGVKD. CDR3 protein: CAISDGTPYEQYF. The CDR3 region has the DNA TGTGCCATCAGTGACGGGACACCCTACGAGCAGTACTTC.

This sequence joins TRBV11-3 and TRBJ2-6; weak D call: TRBD1 (6 bases). This CDR3 is 15 amino acids long. Trimming pared 4 bases from V and 2 bases from J, leaving 9 bases between. Germline CDR1 is SGHNT and CDR2 is YENEEA. The CDR3 nucleotides read TGTGCCAGCAGCTCCCCAGGGGCTGGGGCCAACGTCCTGACTTTC. It encodes CASSSPGAGANVLTF.

This sequence joins TRBV4-1 and TRBJ2-5; D is uncertain. CDR3 length: 15 amino acids. CDR1 is MGHRA and CDR2 is YSYEKL in the germline V gene. V lost 0 bases and J 3 bases, leaving 11 bases between the germline ends. In DNA form, the CDR3 reads TGCGCCAGCAGCCAAGATAGGTCAAGTAAAGAGACCCAGTACTTC. Its translation: CASSQDRSSKETQYF.

This chain joins TRBV7-6 and TRBJ1-4, with D unresolved. From germline, CDR1 is SGHVS and CDR2 FNYEAQ. V was cut by 3 bases and J by 9 bases, with 14 bases left in between. The length of the CDR3 is 14 residues. The CDR3 is CASSLIGNEQKLFF. The CDR3 DNA reads as TGTGCCAGCAGCTTGATCGGGAATGAACAAAAACTGTTTTTT.

The chain joins TRBV7-9 to TRBJ2-1, with unresolved D. The CDR3 spans 11 residues. The V end lost 5 bases, the J end lost 6 bases, and 5 bases lay between the germline ends. CDR1 is SEHNR, CDR2 FQNEAQ, per germline (reference sequence). The CDR3 sequence is CASSLINEQFF. The CDR3 nucleotides are TGTGCCAGCAGCCTCATCAATGAGCAGTTCTTC.

The rearrangement joins TRBV6-4 to TRBJ1-1, with D uncertain. V dropped 4 bases and J dropped 4 bases, with 10 bases sitting between them. This CDR3 comprises 13 residues. Per the germline V gene, CDR1 is MRHNA and CDR2 is SNTAGT. Here the CDR3 DNA reads TGTGCCAGCAGTGGCGGGCGCGGCACTGAAGCTTTCTTT. This encodes CASSGGRGTEAFF.

The chain uses TRBV18 and TRBJ2-2; a possible D gene is TRBD2 (6 bases). The CDR3 spans 16 residues. CDR1 is KGHSH, CDR2 LQKENI, per germline. With 2 bases removed from V and 2 bases from J, the gap between germline ends came to 12 bases. In DNA, the CDR3 is TGTGCCAGCTCACCAGGGGCGGGACGCAACACCGGGGAGCTGTTTTTT. Encoded protein: CASSPGAGRNTGELFF. Full variable domain (missing parts from reference TRBV18 and TRBJ2-2): NAGVMQNPRHLVRRRGQEARLRCSPMKGHSHVYWYRQLPEEGLKFMVYLQKENIIDESGMPKERFSAEFPKEGPSILRIQQVVRGDSAAYFCASSPGAGRNTGELFFGEGSRLTVL.

V gene TRBV27 combines with J gene TRBJ1-2, with TRBD1 as a possible D gene (5 bases). V gave up 4 bases and J gave up 3 bases, with 15 bases separating them. CDR1 is MNHEY and CDR2 is SMNVEV in the germline V gene (reference sequence). The CDR3 length is 15 residues. The CDR3 region is CASSSAEGRDYGYTF. CDR3 DNA: TGTGCCAGCAGTTCCGCGGAGGGGCGCGACTATGGCTACACCTTC.

The chain has TRBV7-9 and TRBJ2-1; TRBD2 matches at 8 bases. Per the germline V gene, CDR1 is SEHNR and CDR2 is FQNEAQ (reference sequence). Germline trimming cut 2 bases from V and 8 bases from J; bases unmatched to any gene: 20. This CDR3 spans 19 amino acids. The chain's CDR3 is CASSLWGEGTRLIVDEQFF. Written as DNA, the CDR3 is TGTGCCAGCAGCTTATGGGGTGAAGGGACTAGGTTAATAGTTGATGAGCAGTTCTTC. The whole variable domain, filled in from reference TRBV7-9 and TRBJ2-1, reads DTGVSQNPRHKITKRGQNVTFRCDPISEHNRLYWYRQTLGQGPEFLTYFQNEAQLEKSRLLSDRFSAERPKGSFSTLEIQRTEQGDSAMYLCASSLWGEGTRLIVDEQFFGPGTRLTVL.

The chain carries TRBV25-1 and TRBJ2-7; a weak D match, TRBD2 (6 bases). V lost 4 bases and J 3 bases, leaving 10 bases between the germline ends. Germline V gene lookup returns CDR1 MGHDK and CDR2 SYGVNS. There are 13 residues in the CDR3. CDR3 in DNA: TGTGCCAGCAGTGTTGGGACTGGCTACGAGCAGTACTTC. It specifies CASSVGTGYEQYF.

This clone is deemed medium-sized. The rearrangement joins TRBV2 to TRBJ2-2; D is perhaps TRBD1 or TRBD2 (5 bases each). The CDR3 consists of 15 residues. Germline V lookup: CDR1 SNHLY, CDR2 FYNNEI. The ends were cut back, 6 bases at V and 5 bases at J, with 16 bases in the middle. The CDR3 DNA follows: TGTGCCAGCAGCTCCGGGACGGGCACTACCGGGGAGCTGTTTTTT. Protein product: CASSSGTGTTGELFF.

This clone was seen only a few times. V is TRBV11-2 and J is TRBJ2-3; TRBD2 is a possible D gene (5 bases). Per germline, CDR1 SGHAT and CDR2 FQNNGV. The CDR3 totals 17 residues. Between the trimmed V and J ends, which lost 2 bases and 0 bases, there was a span of 15 bases. In DNA form, the CDR3 reads TGTGCCAGCAGCTTATCCGACTATGGCCTCAGCACAGATACGCAGTATTTT. Residues: CASSLSDYGLSTDTQYF.

The V and J genes are TRBV7-2 and TRBJ1-1; D is ambiguous. Germline values: CDR1 SGHTA, CDR2 FQGNSA. The CDR3 extends over 13 amino acids. V lost 5 bases, J lost 1 base, and 8 bases lay in between. The CDR3 nucleotides are TGTGCCAGCAGCCTAGAGACGAACACTGAAGCTTTCTTT. Protein sequence: CASSLETNTEAFF.

V gene TRBV7-8 combines with J gene TRBJ2-5, with D possibly matching TRBD2 (5 bases). Per the germline V gene, CDR1 is SGHVS and CDR2 is FQNEAQ. Trimming shortened V by 0 bases and J by 5 bases, and 10 bases separated the two germline ends. The CDR3 consists of 14 residues. The CDR3 spells CASSLAEETETQYF. CDR3 DNA sequence: TGTGCCAGCAGCTTAGCGGAGGAGACGGAGACCCAGTACTTC.

The rearrangement links TRBV7-2 to TRBJ2-3; D ambiguous. The CDR3 length is 13 residues. The germline CDR1 and CDR2 sequences are SGHTA and FQGNSA. The germline V and J ends were trimmed by 4 bases and 2 bases, with 7 bases remaining between them. The CDR3 bases are TGTGCCAGCAGCTGGCAATCCACAGATACGCAGTATTTT. It is translated as CASSWQSTDTQYF.

This clone was seen a few times. The chain employs TRBV6-5 and TRBJ1-6, with D maybe TRBD1 (5 bases). Germline CDR1 is MNHEY and CDR2 is SVGAGI. The CDR3 has 15 residues. V lost 2 bases and J lost 6, with 11 bases in between. The CDR3 protein is CASSYAVGGNSPLHF. CDR3 bases: TGTGCCAGCAGTTACGCGGTGGGGGGTAATTCACCCCTCCACTTT.

The gene calls are TRBV4-3 and TRBJ2-1, with 9 bases identical to TRBD2. V trimming: 1 base; J trimming: 8 bases; junction bases outside the gene matches: 12. The germline CDR1 and CDR2 sequences are LGHNA and YSLEER. CDR3 length: 17 amino acids. The CDR3 bases are TGCGCCAGCAGCCAAGGAACCCTGGGACTAGCAGGCGATGAGCAGTTCTTC. Translating gives CASSQGTLGLAGDEQFF.

There are a few counts of this clone. CDR3 coding DNA: TGTGCCAGCAGCAAACTAGCCTACGAGCAGTACTTC. Translated: CASSKLAYEQYF. V is TRBV28 and J is TRBJ2-7; D possibly corresponds to TRBD2 (5 bases). From germline, CDR1 is MDHEN and CDR2 SYDVKM. Trimming removed 6 bases at V and 2 bases at J, with 8 bases between. The CDR3 is 12 residues long. The complete variable domain, with remaining parts taken from reference TRBV28 and TRBJ2-7, reads DVKVTQSSRYLVKRTGEKVFLECVQDMDHENMFWYRQDPGLGLRLIYFSYDVKMKEKGDIPEGYSVSREKKERFSLILESASTNQTSMYLCASSKLAYEQYFGPGTRLTVT.

The chain links TRBV6-6 to TRBJ1-4; D is unresolved. V shed 6 bases and J shed 1 base, with 15 bases lying between them. This CDR3 comprises 16 residues. From germline, CDR1 is MNHNY and CDR2 SVGAGI (reference sequence). CDR3 in DNA: TGTGCCAGCAGCTCCGGCGGGGAGGGAACTAATGAAAAACTGTTTTTT. It codes for CASSSGGEGTNEKLFF.

This rearrangement joins TRBV28 to TRBJ1-3; no firm D call. The V and J ends lost 3 bases and 2 bases respectively, with 5 bases between them. The CDR3 consists of 13 residues. The germline V gene has CDR1 MDHEN and CDR2 SYDVKM. The CDR3 region is CASSFRTGNTIYF. The CDR3 DNA reads TGTGCCAGCAGTTTTAGGACTGGAAACACCATATATTTT.

The J gene is TRBJ2-1, the V gene TRBV11-3, with 8 nucleotides matching TRBD1. The junction had 2 bases not matched to a gene; V was cut back by 1 base and J by 6 bases. The CDR3 is 14 residues long. The germline gives CDR1 SGHNT, CDR2 YENEEA. CDR3 coding DNA: TGTGCCAGCAGCTTAGGGACAGGGCTCAATGAGCAGTTCTTC. Protein sequence: CASSLGTGLNEQFF.

This chain joins TRBV25-1 and TRBJ2-2; D gene unclear. CDR1 is MGHDK, CDR2 SYGVNS, per germline. The CDR3 runs 13 residues. V was trimmed by 8 bases and J by 7 bases, leaving 14 bases between them. The CDR3 bases are TGTGCCAGCCGCAATTCGGGCAACGGGGAGCTGTTTTTT. As protein: CASRNSGNGELFF.

In this sample, this clone turned up a few times. This sequence joins TRBV21-1 and TRBJ2-7; TRBD1 is taken as the D call from the table, unchecked against the DNA. TRBV21-1 corresponds to a pseudogene. This CDR3 has 16 amino acids. CDR3 bases: TGTGCCAGCAACCCCACAGAACCACCTTCGACCTACGAGCAGTACTTC. Its translation: CASNPTEPPSTYEQYF.

In nucleotides, the CDR3 is TGTGCCAGCAGTTCTCAGGGGAGGGGGGGGCTATACGAGCAGTACTTC. Residues: CASSSQGRGGLYEQYF. The gene calls are TRBV27 and TRBJ2-7; tentative D call: TRBD2 (7 bases). V was clipped by 4 bases and J by 4 bases, with 20 bases between them. From germline, CDR1 is MNHEY and CDR2 SMNVEV (reference sequence). There are 16 residues in the CDR3.